This T cell receptor (beta chain) was documented in a study of blood T cell repertoires in COVID-19. With 2 bases removed from V and 1 base from J, the gap between germline ends came to 6 bases. CDR1 and CDR2 (germline): MNHEY, SVGAGI. The CDR3 runs to 13 residues. TCRdb's table, derived via immunoSEQ multiplex PCR, lists solely in-frame clones and lacks some. This table has fewer than 250,000 clones, approximately 86% appearing once. The sequence derives from a middle-aged woman with acute COVID-19. V usage is TRBV6-5 and J usage is TRBJ2-7; D possibly corresponds to TRBD2 (5 bases). The sequenced material came from PBMCs or T cells enriched from blood (not recorded which). DNA for the CDR3: TGTGCCAGCAGTTACGGAGGATCCTACGAGCAGTACTTC. This translates into CASSYGGSYEQYF.